This T cell receptor (beta chain) was documented in a study of blood T cells in healthy people across ages. Study findings and constraints: A roughly linear age-dependent decrease characterized TCR beta diversity per million T cells.

Combining a sample-barcoded 5' primer with a J-beta primer mix, a second PCR ran for roughly 7 to 12 cycles. Researchers report that a template-switch adaptor with 12 random nucleotides tagged each cDNA molecule. MiXCR, run by TCRdb on the 5' RACE reads, gives a single entry per CDR3 protein. The sample lists roughly 800,000 distinct CDR3 sequences, roughly 60% occurring once. CDR1 and CDR2 from the germline V gene are SNHLY and FYNNEI. The V end lost 4 bases, the J end lost 4 bases, and 10 bases lay between the germline ends. The length of the CDR3 is 13 residues. A note on this clonotype: Its antigen is as yet unknown.

This receptor was identified in a man aged 25 to 45 in good health. What was sequenced was blood. This chain links TRBV2 with TRBJ1-1; D is undetermined. The CDR3 reads CASSVRVVTEAFF. The CDR3 nucleotides are TGTGCCAGCAGTGTGAGGGTGGTCACTGAAGCTTTCTTT.